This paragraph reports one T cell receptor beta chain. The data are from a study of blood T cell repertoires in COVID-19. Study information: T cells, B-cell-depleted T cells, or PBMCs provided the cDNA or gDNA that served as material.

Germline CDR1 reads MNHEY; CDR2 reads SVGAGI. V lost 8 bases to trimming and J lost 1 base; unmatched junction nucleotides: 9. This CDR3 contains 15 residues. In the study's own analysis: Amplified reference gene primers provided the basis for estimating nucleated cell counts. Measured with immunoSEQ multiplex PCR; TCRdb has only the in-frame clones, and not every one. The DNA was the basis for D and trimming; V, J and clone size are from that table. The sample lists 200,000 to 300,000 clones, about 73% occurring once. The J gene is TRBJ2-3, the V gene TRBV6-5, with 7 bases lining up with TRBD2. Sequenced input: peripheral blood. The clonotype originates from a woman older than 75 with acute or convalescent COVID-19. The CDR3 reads CASRNGAGGTDTQYF. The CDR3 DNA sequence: TGTGCCAGCCGCAACGGGGCGGGGGGCACAGATACGCAGTATTTT.